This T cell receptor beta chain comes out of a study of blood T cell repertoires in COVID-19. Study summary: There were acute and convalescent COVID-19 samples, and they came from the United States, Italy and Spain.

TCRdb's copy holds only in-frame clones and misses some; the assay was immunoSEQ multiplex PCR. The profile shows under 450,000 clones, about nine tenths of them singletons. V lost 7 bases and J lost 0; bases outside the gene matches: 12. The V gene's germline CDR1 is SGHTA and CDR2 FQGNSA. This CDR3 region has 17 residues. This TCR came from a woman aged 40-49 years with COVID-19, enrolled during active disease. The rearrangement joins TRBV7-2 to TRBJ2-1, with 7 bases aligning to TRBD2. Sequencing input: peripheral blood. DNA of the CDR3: TGTGCCAGCACCGACCCTGGGAGGGCCGACTCCTACAATGAGCAGTTCTTC. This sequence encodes CASTDPGRADSYNEQFF.